What follows are 30 T cell receptor beta chains derived from one specimen sequenced in a study of T cell repertoires in cytomegalovirus infection (dated by TCRdb to between 2018 and 2020). Reads for this sample came from an Illumina HiSeq 1500. TCRdb reprocessed the public reads (quality trimming at Q25 with fastp, clone calling with MiXCR) and kept in-frame beta chains. Under each unique CDR3 protein, matching rows form one entry showing the most common genes and DNA. The sample includes 290,000 or so distinct CDR3 sequences, with roughly 26% observed a single time. The biggest ten clones account for about 15% of the sample. Material for sequencing was PBMCs. Receptors originate from a human donor in good health (CMV status not recorded). Some clones in this sample may be carry-over from other donors' samples.

This clonotype showed up many times. The chain uses TRBV12-3 or TRBV12-4 and TRBJ1-6; 8 bases fit TRBD1. The V segment lost 5 bases and the J segment 5 bases; nucleotides outside the gene matches: 8. The CDR3 is 16 residues long. CDR3 sequence reads: CASSPTRTGNNSPLHF. CDR3 in DNA: TGTGCCAGCAGTCCGACCCGGACAGGGAATAATTCACCCCTCCACTTT.

The gene calls are TRBV28 and TRBJ2-7, with 7 positions matching TRBD1. Losses at the gene ends were 10 bases for V and 2 bases for J; bases not matched to a gene: 8. CDR1 and CDR2 from the germline V gene are MDHEN and SYDVKM. CDR3 size: 13 residues. The CDR3 region is CATSTGPAYEQYF. The CDR3 bases are TGTGCCACATCGACAGGGCCTGCCTACGAGCAGTACTTC.

This sequence joins TRBV4-2 and TRBJ1-2; D possibly corresponds to TRBD1 (5 bases). There are 15 residues in the CDR3. Per the germline V gene, CDR1 is LGHNA and CDR2 is YNFKEQ. The V end lost 0 bases, the J end lost 4 bases, and 12 bases lay between the germline ends. Here the CDR3 DNA reads TGTGCCAGCAGCCAAGATCAGGGCAGAGGCTATGGCTACACCTTC. Amino acids: CASSQDQGRGYGYTF.

This clonotype was seen a handful of times. This chain joins TRBV5-1 and TRBJ1-5; the D is unclear. From germline, CDR1 is SGHRS and CDR2 YFSETQ. V lost 7 bases, J lost 4 bases, and 15 bases lay in between. The CDR3 consists of 14 residues. This CDR3 reads CASAIYAGNQPQHF. The CDR3 region has the DNA TGCGCCAGCGCGATATACGCGGGGAATCAGCCCCAGCATTTT.

Comments on this clonotype: This may be a read error, as it is one base from a much larger clone. This chain joins TRBV7-9 and TRBJ1-2, with D possibly being TRBD1 (6 bases). Germline CDR1 and CDR2: SEHNR and FQNEAQ (reference sequence). The CDR3 runs 15 residues. Deletions cut 5 bases from V and 4 bases from J, with 17 bases between. The CDR3 nucleotides read TGTGCCAGCAGCCCGAACACCGGGGGGGCCTATGGCTACACCTTC. It is translated as CASSPNTGGAYGYTF.

The chain has TRBV28 and TRBJ2-5, with D unclear. CDR3 length equals 14 residues. The germline gives CDR1 MDHEN, CDR2 SYDVKM. Deletions cut 3 bases from V and 5 bases from J, with 13 bases between. The CDR3 sequence is CASSFVVPRETQYF. The DNA of the CDR3 is TGTGCCAGCAGTTTTGTCGTCCCGAGGGAGACCCAGTACTTC.

The chain has TRBV18 and TRBJ2-7, with D hard to call. Trimming pared 2 bases from V and 7 bases from J, leaving 12 bases between. This CDR3 region has 13 residues. The germline CDR1 and CDR2 sequences are KGHSH and LQKENI. The CDR3 bases are TGTGCCAGCTCACCAAATAATCCCTGGGAGCAGTACTTC. Its translation: CASSPNNPWEQYF.

This clonotype was picked up a small number of times. The CDR3 here is CASSLSWGARETQYF. CDR3 DNA sequence: TGCGCCAGCAGCTTGAGTTGGGGGGCTCGAGAGACCCAGTACTTC. The chain uses TRBV5-1 and TRBJ2-5; D may match TRBD1 or TRBD2 (6 bases each). This CDR3 is built from 15 residues. Germline V gene data show CDR1 as SGHRS and CDR2 as YFSETQ. V lost 1 base and J 4 bases, leaving 14 bases between the germline ends.

In this sample, this clonotype turned up many times. This chain joins TRBV12-3 or TRBV12-4 and TRBJ2-7; D might be TRBD2 (5 bases). The CDR3 sequence is 13 residues long. Trimming stripped 8 bases from V and 3 bases from J, with 14 bases between. The CDR3 loop is CASLGPRDYEQYF. In nucleotides, the CDR3 is TGTGCCAGCCTTGGCCCGAGGGACTACGAGCAGTACTTC.

This chain joins TRBV7-9 and TRBJ1-1, with D uncertain. V was cut by 6 bases and J by 4 bases, with 9 bases left in between. The CDR3 is 12 residues long. Looked up from germline, CDR1 is SEHNR and CDR2 is FQNEAQ (reference sequence). In nucleotides, the CDR3 is TGTGCCAGCAGAAGGGTTGTCACTGAAGCTTTCTTT. This translates into CASRRVVTEAFF.

This clonotype was counted between two and nine times. The V gene is TRBV2, the J gene TRBJ2-5; no definite D call. V was trimmed by 1 base and J by 2 bases, leaving 14 bases between them. Germline V gene sequence: CDR1 SNHLY, CDR2 FYNNEI. CDR3 length equals 16 residues. CDR3 in DNA: TGTGCCAGCAGTGAAGTTGCAGTGGTCGGTCAAGAGACCCAGTACTTC. Translating gives CASSEVAVVGQETQYF.

The gene calls are TRBV28 and TRBJ2-1; TRBD1 matches at 9 bases. Losses at the gene ends were 7 bases for V and 2 bases for J; bases not matched to a gene: 3. The V gene's germline CDR1 is MDHEN and CDR2 SYDVKM. This CDR3 comprises 14 residues. CDR3 in DNA: TGTGCCAGCATGTGGACAGGGGCCTACAATGAGCAGTTCTTC. Translation gives CASMWTGAYNEQFF.

This clonotype was seen many times. The J gene is TRBJ2-2, the V gene TRBV7-8; D unresolved. The V end was cut by 5 bases, the J end by 3 bases, with 4 bases between. The CDR3 runs 12 residues. Per the germline V gene, CDR1 is SGHVS and CDR2 is FQNEAQ. CDR3 sequence (DNA): TGTGCCAGCAGCCTCCACACCGGGGAGCTGTTTTTT. Protein sequence: CASSLHTGELFF.

This clonotype was counted at least ten times. The genes are TRBV7-2 and TRBJ2-1; TRBD2 aligns across 14 bases. This CDR3 contains 15 residues. Germline V CDR1 and CDR2: SGHTA, FQGNSA. V lost 4 bases, J lost 8 bases, and 4 bases stayed unmatched. CDR3 sequence: CASSSGTSGSDEQFF. CDR3 DNA: TGTGCCAGCAGCTCCGGGACTAGCGGGAGCGATGAGCAGTTCTTC. The variable domain in full, completed from reference TRBV7-2 and TRBJ2-1, reads GAGVSQSPSNKVTEKGKDVELRCDPISGHTALYWYRQSLGQGLEFLIYFQGNSAPDKSGLPSDRFSAERTGGSVSTLTIQRTQQEDSAVYLCASSSGTSGSDEQFFGPGTRLTVL.

As for this clonotype: This may be a read error, as it is one base from a much larger clone. V is TRBV7-3 and J is TRBJ2-5; 12 positions match TRBD1. The junction had 9 bases not matched to a gene; V was cut back by 1 base and J by 9 bases. Looked up from germline, CDR1 is SGHTA and CDR2 is FQGTGA. The CDR3 has 16 residues. For the CDR3, the DNA is TGTGCCAGCAGCTTAAGACAGGGGACAGGGGGCGAGGCCCAGTACTTC. This sequence encodes CASSLRQGTGGEAQYF.

CDR3 nucleotide sequence: TGTGCCAGCAGTTACGGCGGACAGGGAGCTTCCTACGAGCAGTACTTC. This translates into CASSYGGQGASYEQYF. The V and J genes are TRBV6-5 and TRBJ2-7, with 8 bases identical to TRBD1. V lost 2 bases, J lost 1 base, and 7 bases stayed unmatched. Germline loops: CDR1 MNHEY, CDR2 SVGAGI. There are 16 residues in the CDR3.

This clonotype was counted only a few times. The genes are TRBV3-1 and TRBJ2-7; D might be TRBD1 or TRBD2, each matching 6 bases. The CDR3 covers 15 residues. V was pared by 5 bases and J by 0 bases, with 14 bases between. The germline V gene has CDR1 LGHDT and CDR2 YNNKEL (reference sequence). CDR3 bases: TGTGCCAGCAGCGGAGGGACAAAGAGCTCCTACGAGCAGTACTTC. As protein: CASSGGTKSSYEQYF.

This clonotype was seen a handful of times. The chain links TRBV7-2 to TRBJ2-7, with 9 bases aligning to TRBD2. Germline V lookup: CDR1 SGHTA, CDR2 FQGNSA. The CDR3 contains 16 residues. V lost 5 bases and J lost 9; bases outside the gene matches: 17. This chain's CDR3 is CASSPRGGRALFGQYF. DNA for the CDR3: TGTGCCAGCAGCCCCCGCGGCGGGAGGGCGCTTTTCGGGCAGTACTTC. Full variable domain (rest looked up from reference TRBV7-2 and TRBJ2-7): GAGVSQSPSNKVTEKGKDVELRCDPISGHTALYWYRQSLGQGLEFLIYFQGNSAPDKSGLPSDRFSAERTGGSVSTLTIQRTQQEDSAVYLCASSPRGGRALFGQYFGPGTRLTVT.

The table lists this clonotype with many counts. The V and J genes are TRBV7-2 and TRBJ2-1; 8 bases are shared with TRBD1. Germline V lookup: CDR1 SGHTA, CDR2 FQGNSA. J gave up 13 bases and V 5 bases, and 7 bases lay outside the gene matches. The CDR3 runs to 12 residues. Here the CDR3 DNA reads TGTGCCAGCAGCGGGACAGGATCGGGTCAGTTCTTC. Protein sequence: CASSGTGSGQFF. The full variable domain, completed using reference TRBV7-2 and TRBJ2-1, is GAGVSQSPSNKVTEKGKDVELRCDPISGHTALYWYRQSLGQGLEFLIYFQGNSAPDKSGLPSDRFSAERTGGSVSTLTIQRTQQEDSAVYLCASSGTGSGQFFGPGTRLTVL.

The table lists this clonotype with many counts. This sequence joins TRBV7-2 and TRBJ2-7; TRBD1 matches at 9 bases. With 2 bases clipped from V and 4 bases from J, the junction kept 18 bases outside the gene matches. Germline CDR1 is SGHTA and CDR2 is FQGNSA. The CDR3 loop spans 19 amino acids. CDR3 bases: TGTGCCAGCAGCTTAAGACGAGGACAGGGGAGGAGACTGGTGTACGAGCAGTACTTC. Translated: CASSLRRGQGRRLVYEQYF.

There are many counts of this clonotype. The chain employs TRBV28 and TRBJ2-1; 12 bases line up with TRBD2. V gave up 5 bases and J gave up 3 bases; unmatched junction bases: 2. Germline-derived CDR1 and CDR2 are MDHEN and SYDVKM. CDR3 length: 15 residues. The CDR3 sequence: CASSQTSGGYNEQFF. CDR3 in DNA: TGTGCCAGCAGTCAGACTAGCGGGGGCTACAATGAGCAGTTCTTC.

The chain has TRBV30 and TRBJ1-3; a weak D match, TRBD1 (6 bases). In germline, CDR1 is GTSNPN, CDR2 SVGIG (reference sequence). This CDR3 is 15 amino acids long. V was cut by 4 bases and J by 0 bases, with 13 bases left in between. CDR3 loop: CAWMQGPVSGNTIYF. CDR3 nucleotides: TGTGCCTGGATGCAGGGGCCGGTCTCTGGAAACACCATATATTTT. Together with reference TRBV30 and TRBJ1-3, the CDR3 gives the full variable domain: SQTIHQWPATLVQPVGSPLSLECTVEGTSNPNLYWYRQAAGRGLQLLFYSVGIGQISSEVPQNLSASRPQDRQFILSSKKLLLSDSGFYLCAWMQGPVSGNTIYFGEGSWLTVV.

The chain uses TRBV20-1 and TRBJ2-5; 8 nucleotides align to TRBD1. The CDR3 is 12 residues long. CDR1 is DFQATT and CDR2 is SNEGSKA in the germline V gene (reference sequence). V gave up 6 bases and J gave up 5 bases; unmatched junction bases: 5. The CDR3 region has the DNA TGCAGTGCAGGACAGGGTTCGGAGACCCAGTACTTC. The encoded protein is CSAGQGSETQYF.

This clonotype has more than one count but fewer than ten. The gene calls are TRBV15 and TRBJ2-1; D is unresolved. The germline CDR1 and CDR2 sequences are LNHNV and YYDKDF (reference sequence). V dropped 1 base and J dropped 4 bases, with 14 bases sitting between them. The CDR3 sequence is 16 residues long. The CDR3 reads CATSRAGARDYNEQFF. In DNA form, the CDR3 reads TGTGCCACCAGCAGAGCCGGTGCCAGAGATTACAATGAGCAGTTCTTC.

This clonotype was counted between two and nine times. The chain uses TRBV5-1 and TRBJ1-5; tentative D call: TRBD1 (6 bases). This CDR3 spans 15 amino acids. Trimming removed 4 bases at V and 0 bases at J, with 11 bases between. CDR1 and CDR2 (germline): SGHRS, YFSETQ. The CDR3 nucleotides read TGCGCCAGCAGCGTGGACAGCTATAGCAATCAGCCCCAGCATTTT. Amino acid sequence: CASSVDSYSNQPQHF.

This clonotype was seen ten or more times. This chain uses TRBV12-3 or TRBV12-4 with TRBJ1-5; the match to TRBD1 covers 9 bases. The trim removed 6 bases at V and 2 bases at J, leaving 5 bases unmatched. The CDR3 consists of 15 residues. The CDR3 DNA follows: TGTGCCAGCAGACAGGGGGCTCTTCGCAATCAGCCCCAGCATTTT. It specifies CASRQGALRNQPQHF.

This chain joins TRBV29-1 and TRBJ2-5; 7 bases align to TRBD1. Germline V gene sequence: CDR1 SQVTM, CDR2 ANQGSEA. J was trimmed by 2 bases and V by 3 bases; bases with no gene match: 12. The CDR3 has 16 residues. The CDR3 reads CSVEGVQGPGQETQYF. In DNA, the CDR3 is TGCAGCGTTGAGGGGGTACAGGGGCCGGGACAAGAGACCCAGTACTTC.

This clonotype was picked up a small number of times. J is TRBJ2-1 and V is TRBV5-4; D perhaps matches TRBD2 (6 bases). Germline assignment: CDR1 SGHNT and CDR2 YYREEE (reference sequence). The CDR3 runs to 15 residues. The V gene lost 5 bases and the J gene lost 6 bases, with 18 bases spanning the gap. The CDR3, as DNA: TGTGCCAGCAGGGCTGGCGGGAATCAGGGCAATGAGCAGTTCTTC. Amino acid sequence: CASRAGGNQGNEQFF.

The V gene is TRBV12-3 or TRBV12-4, the J gene TRBJ1-2; D is undetermined. Trimming took off 1 base at V and 5 bases at J, with 5 bases between the two ends. The CDR3 contains 12 residues. The DNA for the CDR3 is TGTGCCAGCAGTTTAGACCAGTATGGCTACACCTTC. The encoded protein is CASSLDQYGYTF.

The chain joins TRBV19 to TRBJ2-1; no reliable D call. Germline V lookup: CDR1 LNHDA, CDR2 SQIVND (reference sequence). This CDR3 spans 15 amino acids. The germline V and J ends were trimmed by 1 base and 6 bases, with 13 bases remaining between them. The CDR3 DNA follows: TGTGCCAGTAGTATAGGGCTAGGTCTCTCCAATGAGCAGTTCTTC. Its protein product is CASSIGLGLSNEQFF.